Listed here is a single TCR beta chain. Antigen specificity is unknown. This specimen belongs to a study of cytomegalovirus exposure and HLA in healthy donors. The assay was immunoSEQ multiplex PCR, and TCRdb's table has in-frame clones only and misses some. The sample lists fewer than 200,000 clones; around 85% were seen once. Findings and caveats of the study: Altogether, about 160 TCR beta chains were recorded as cytomegalovirus-associated. There were some public TCRs occurring in many donors, but most TCR sequences were rare.

The length of the CDR3 is 16 residues. Germline V lookup: CDR1 SGHTA, CDR2 FQGNSA. J lost 5 bases, V lost 3 bases, and 12 bases had no gene match. This receptor was taken from a man younger than 35 in good health and CMV-seropositive. Specimen: PBMCs. V usage is TRBV7-2 and J usage is TRBJ2-7; 8 nucleotides line up with TRBD2. CDR3 sequence: CASSFHSGGGKNEQYF. The CDR3 coding sequence is TGTGCCAGCAGCTTTCATTCGGGGGGGGGAAAAAACGAGCAGTACTTC.